The entry that follows covers one T cell receptor (beta chain) sequence. As handled by the study authors: By means of reference gene primer amplification, nucleated cell counts were estimated. Sequencing used immunoSEQ multiplex PCR; TCRdb keeps in-frame clones, though not all of them. V and J calls and clone size follow that table, whereas D and trimming were derived from the DNA. This table holds hundreds of thousands of clones, about nine tenths found once. The data were taken from a study of blood T cell repertoires in COVID-19. The V end lost 2 bases, the J end lost 2 bases, and 7 bases lay between the germline ends. The CDR3 runs 15 residues. Germline loops: CDR1 KGHSH, CDR2 LQKENI. Seattle patient enrollment occurred during active infection, with longitudinal follow-up thereafter.

The specimen was peripheral blood. The receptor was isolated from a woman aged 70 to 79 with COVID-19, enrolled during active disease. This sequence joins TRBV18 and TRBJ1-6; D not certain. The CDR3, as DNA: TGTGCCAGCTCACCAATCGCAGCCTATAATTCACCCCTCCACTTT. This translates into CASSPIAAYNSPLHF.